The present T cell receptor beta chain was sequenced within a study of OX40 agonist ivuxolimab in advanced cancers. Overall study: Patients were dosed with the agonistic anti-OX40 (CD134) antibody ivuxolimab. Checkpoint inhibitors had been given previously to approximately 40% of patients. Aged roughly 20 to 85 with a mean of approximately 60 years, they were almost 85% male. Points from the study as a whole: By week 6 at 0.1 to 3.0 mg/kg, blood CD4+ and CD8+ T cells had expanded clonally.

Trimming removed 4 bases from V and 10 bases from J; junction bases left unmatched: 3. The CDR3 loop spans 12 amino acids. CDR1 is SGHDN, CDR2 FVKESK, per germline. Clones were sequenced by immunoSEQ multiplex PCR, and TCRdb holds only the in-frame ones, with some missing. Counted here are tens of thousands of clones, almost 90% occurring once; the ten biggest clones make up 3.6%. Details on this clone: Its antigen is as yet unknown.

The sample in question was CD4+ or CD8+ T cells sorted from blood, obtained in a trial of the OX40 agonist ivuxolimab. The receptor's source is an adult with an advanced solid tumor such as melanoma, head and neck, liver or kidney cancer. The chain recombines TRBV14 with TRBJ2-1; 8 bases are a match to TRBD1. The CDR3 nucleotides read TGTGCCAGCAGCCCGGACAGGGTCGAGCAGTTCTTC. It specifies CASSPDRVEQFF. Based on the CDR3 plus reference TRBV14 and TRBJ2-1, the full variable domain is EAGVTQFPSHSVIEKGQTVTLRCDPISGHDNLYWYRRVMGKEIKFLLHFVKESKQDESGMPNNRFLAERTGGTYSTLKVQPAELEDSGVYFCASSPDRVEQFFGPGTRLTVL.